The T cell receptor beta chain under discussion was sequenced for a study of T cells in Graves' hyperthyroidism and ophthalmopathy. Points from the study as a whole: Within blood appeared most thyroid clonotypes that had expanded above 0.001.

A remark on this clonotype: Its antigen is currently unknown.

Amplification of TCR beta CDR3 regions was performed using RNA transcripts as template. HTBI primers were the set used in a first-round RT-PCR of the TCR CDR3. One entry per CDR3 protein, called by TCRdb with MiXCR from the multiplex PCR reads. The table records approximately 400,000 distinct CDR3 sequences, about 14% of them present only once. With 0 bases clipped from V and 3 bases from J, the junction kept 3 bases outside the gene matches. Germline-derived CDR1 and CDR2 are KGHSH and LQKENI. The CDR3 totals 16 residues. The TCR originated in a man younger than 40 with Graves' hyperthyroidism that later progressed to Graves' ophthalmopathy. Input material: blood. This chain connects TRBV18 to TRBJ2-2, with TRBD1 matching 8 bases. In DNA, the CDR3 is TGTGCCAGCTCACCACCGGGACAGGAGGACACCGGGGAGCTGTTTTTT. It codes for CASSPPGQEDTGELFF. The variable domain in full, with the rest retrieved from reference TRBV18 and TRBJ2-2, is NAGVMQNPRHLVRRRGQEARLRCSPMKGHSHVYWYRQLPEEGLKFMVYLQKENIIDESGMPKERFSAEFPKEGPSILRIQQVVRGDSAAYFCASSPPGQEDTGELFFGEGSRLTVL.